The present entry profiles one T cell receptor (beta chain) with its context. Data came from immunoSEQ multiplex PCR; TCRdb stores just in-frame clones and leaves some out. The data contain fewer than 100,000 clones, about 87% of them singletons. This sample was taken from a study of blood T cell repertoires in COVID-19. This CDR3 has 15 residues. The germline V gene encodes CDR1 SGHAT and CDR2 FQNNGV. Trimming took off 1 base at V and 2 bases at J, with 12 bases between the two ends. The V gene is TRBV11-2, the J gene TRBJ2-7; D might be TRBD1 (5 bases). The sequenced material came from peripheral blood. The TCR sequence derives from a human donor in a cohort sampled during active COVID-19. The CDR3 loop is CASSLAPADTYEQYF. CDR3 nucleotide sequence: TGTGCCAGCAGCTTAGCCCCCGCGGACACCTACGAGCAGTACTTC.